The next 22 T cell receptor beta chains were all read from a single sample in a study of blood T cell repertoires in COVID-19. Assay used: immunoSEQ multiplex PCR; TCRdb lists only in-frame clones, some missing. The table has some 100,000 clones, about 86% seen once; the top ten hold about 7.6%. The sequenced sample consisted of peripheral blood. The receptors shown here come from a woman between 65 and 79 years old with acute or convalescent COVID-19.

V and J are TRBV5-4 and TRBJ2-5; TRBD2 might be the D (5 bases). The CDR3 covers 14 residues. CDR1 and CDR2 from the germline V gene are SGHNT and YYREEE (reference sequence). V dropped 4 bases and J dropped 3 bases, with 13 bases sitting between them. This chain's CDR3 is CASSLPSREETQYF. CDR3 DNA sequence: TGTGCCAGCAGCCTACCCTCGAGGGAAGAGACCCAGTACTTC.

The CDR3 is CASRGLAGSYNEQFF. The CDR3 DNA follows: TGTGCCAGCAGGGGACTAGCGGGCTCCTACAATGAGCAGTTCTTC. This chain links TRBV28 with TRBJ2-1; 12 bases fit TRBD2. Germline trimming cut 6 bases from V and 0 bases from J; bases unmatched to any gene: 0. CDR1 MDHEN and CDR2 SYDVKM come from the germline V gene. The CDR3 has 15 amino acids.

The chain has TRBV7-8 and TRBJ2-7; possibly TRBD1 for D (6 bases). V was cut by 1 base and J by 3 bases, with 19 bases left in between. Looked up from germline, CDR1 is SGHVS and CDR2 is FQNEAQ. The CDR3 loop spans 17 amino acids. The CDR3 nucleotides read TGTGCCAGCAGCTTAGTAGAAGGAGGACAGCAGGACTACGAGCAGTACTTC. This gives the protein CASSLVEGGQQDYEQYF.

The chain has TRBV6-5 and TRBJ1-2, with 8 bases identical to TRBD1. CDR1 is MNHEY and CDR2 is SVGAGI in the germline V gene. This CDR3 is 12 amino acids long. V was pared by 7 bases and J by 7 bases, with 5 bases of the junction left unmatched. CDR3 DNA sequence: TGTGCCAGCAAGCAGGGGGCGTTTGGCTACACCTTC. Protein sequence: CASKQGAFGYTF.

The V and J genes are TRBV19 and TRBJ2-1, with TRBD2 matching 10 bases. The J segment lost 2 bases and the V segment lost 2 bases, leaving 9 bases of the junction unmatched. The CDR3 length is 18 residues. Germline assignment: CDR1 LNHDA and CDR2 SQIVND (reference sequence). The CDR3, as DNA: TGTGCCAGTAGTATACTGGCTAGCGGGAGACCACCCTACAATGAGCAGTTCTTC. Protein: CASSILASGRPPYNEQFF.

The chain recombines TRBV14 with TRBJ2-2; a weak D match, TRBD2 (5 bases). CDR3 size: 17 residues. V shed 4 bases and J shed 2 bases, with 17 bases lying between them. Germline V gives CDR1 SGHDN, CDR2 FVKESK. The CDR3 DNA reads TGTGCCAGCAGCCGGCGACACGGGAATCATAACACCGGGGAGCTGTTTTTT. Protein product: CASSRRHGNHNTGELFF.

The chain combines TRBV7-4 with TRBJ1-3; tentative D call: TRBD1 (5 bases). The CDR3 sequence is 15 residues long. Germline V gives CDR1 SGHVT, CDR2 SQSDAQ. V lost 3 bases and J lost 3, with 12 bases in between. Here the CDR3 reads CASSLKGVNGNTIYF. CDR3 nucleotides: TGTGCCAGCAGCTTGAAAGGGGTCAATGGAAACACCATATATTTT.

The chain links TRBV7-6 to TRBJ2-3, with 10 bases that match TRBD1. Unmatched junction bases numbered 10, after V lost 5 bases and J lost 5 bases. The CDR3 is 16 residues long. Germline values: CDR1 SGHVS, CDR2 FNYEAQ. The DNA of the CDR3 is TGTGCCAGCAGCCAACGCGGGACAGGGGAGGGAGATACGCAGTATTTT. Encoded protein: CASSQRGTGEGDTQYF. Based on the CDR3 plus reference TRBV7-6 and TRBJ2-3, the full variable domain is GAGVSQSPRYKVTKRGQDVALRCDPISGHVSLYWYRQALGQGPEFLTYFNYEAQQDKSGLPNDRFSAERPEGSISTLTIQRTEQRDSAMYRCASSQRGTGEGDTQYFGPGTRLTVL.

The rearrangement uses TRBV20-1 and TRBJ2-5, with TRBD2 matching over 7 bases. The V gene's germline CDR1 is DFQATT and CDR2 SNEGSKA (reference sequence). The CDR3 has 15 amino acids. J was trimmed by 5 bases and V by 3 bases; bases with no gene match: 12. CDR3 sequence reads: CSASPTSLLAETQYF. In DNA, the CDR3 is TGCAGTGCTAGTCCGACTAGCCTACTTGCCGAGACCCAGTACTTC.

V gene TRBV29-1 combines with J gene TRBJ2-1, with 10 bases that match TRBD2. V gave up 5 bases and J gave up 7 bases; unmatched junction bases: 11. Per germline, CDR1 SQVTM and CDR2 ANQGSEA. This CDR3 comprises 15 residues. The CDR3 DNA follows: TGCAGCGTTCTGACTCCGGGACTAGCGCAGAATGAGCAGTTCTTC. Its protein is CSVLTPGLAQNEQFF.

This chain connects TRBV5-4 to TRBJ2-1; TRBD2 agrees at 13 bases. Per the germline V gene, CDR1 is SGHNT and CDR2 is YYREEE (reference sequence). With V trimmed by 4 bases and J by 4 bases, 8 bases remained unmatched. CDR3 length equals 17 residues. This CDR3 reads CASSMTSGRFAYNEQFF. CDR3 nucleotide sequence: TGTGCCAGCAGCATGACTAGCGGGAGGTTCGCGTACAATGAGCAGTTCTTC.

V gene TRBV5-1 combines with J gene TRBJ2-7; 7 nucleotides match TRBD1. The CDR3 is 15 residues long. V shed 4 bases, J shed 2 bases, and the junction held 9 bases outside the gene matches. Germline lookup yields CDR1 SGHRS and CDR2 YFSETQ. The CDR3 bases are TGCGCCAGCAGCCCTCGGGACAGTTGGGCCTACGAGCAGTACTTC. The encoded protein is CASSPRDSWAYEQYF.

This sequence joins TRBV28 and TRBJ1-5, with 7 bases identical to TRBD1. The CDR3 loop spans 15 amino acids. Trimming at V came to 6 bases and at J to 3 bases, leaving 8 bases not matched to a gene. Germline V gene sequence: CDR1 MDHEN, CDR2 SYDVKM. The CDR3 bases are TGTGCCAGCAGGCCCCGGGACAGACACAATCAGCCCCAGCATTTT. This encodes CASRPRDRHNQPQHF.

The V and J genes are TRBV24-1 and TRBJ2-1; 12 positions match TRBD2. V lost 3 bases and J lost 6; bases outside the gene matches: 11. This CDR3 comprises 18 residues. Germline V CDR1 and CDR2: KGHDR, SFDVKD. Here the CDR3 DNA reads TGTGCCACCAGTGATGAAACTAGACTAGCGGGAGACTTCAATGAGCAGTTCTTC. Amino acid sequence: CATSDETRLAGDFNEQFF.

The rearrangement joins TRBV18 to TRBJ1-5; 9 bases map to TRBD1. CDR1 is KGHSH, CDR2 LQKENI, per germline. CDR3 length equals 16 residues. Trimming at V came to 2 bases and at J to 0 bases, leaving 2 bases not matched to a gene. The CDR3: CASSPDRGYSNQPQHF. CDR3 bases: TGTGCCAGCTCACCAGACAGGGGGTATAGCAATCAGCCCCAGCATTTT.

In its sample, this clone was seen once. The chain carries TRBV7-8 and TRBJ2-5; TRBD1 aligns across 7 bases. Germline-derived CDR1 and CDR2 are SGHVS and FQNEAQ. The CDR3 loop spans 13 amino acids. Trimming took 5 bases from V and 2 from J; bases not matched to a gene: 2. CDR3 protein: CASSRGQQETQYF. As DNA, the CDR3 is TGTGCCAGCAGCCGGGGACAGCAAGAGACCCAGTACTTC.

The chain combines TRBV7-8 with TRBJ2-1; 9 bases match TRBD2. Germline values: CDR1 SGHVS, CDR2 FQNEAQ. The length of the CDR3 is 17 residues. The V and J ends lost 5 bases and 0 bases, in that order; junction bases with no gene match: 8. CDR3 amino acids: CASSRIRAGGSYNEQFF. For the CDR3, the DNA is TGTGCCAGCAGCCGAATCAGAGCGGGGGGCTCCTACAATGAGCAGTTCTTC.

The CDR3 spells CASNNWGQGASETQYF. The CDR3 region has the DNA TGTGCCAGCAACAACTGGGGACAGGGGGCGTCAGAGACCCAGTACTTC. The gene calls are TRBV7-9 and TRBJ2-5; 12 bases map to TRBD1. Trimming cost V 7 bases and J 4 bases; bases outside gene matches: 10. The germline V gene encodes CDR1 SEHNR and CDR2 FQNEAQ (reference sequence). The CDR3 runs to 16 residues.

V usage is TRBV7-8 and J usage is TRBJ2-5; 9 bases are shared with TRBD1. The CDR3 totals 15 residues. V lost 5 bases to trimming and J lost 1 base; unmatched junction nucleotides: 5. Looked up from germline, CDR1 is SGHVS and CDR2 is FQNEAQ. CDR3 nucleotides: TGTGCCAGCAGCCTCGGGACAGGGAGCCAAGAGACCCAGTACTTC. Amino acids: CASSLGTGSQETQYF.

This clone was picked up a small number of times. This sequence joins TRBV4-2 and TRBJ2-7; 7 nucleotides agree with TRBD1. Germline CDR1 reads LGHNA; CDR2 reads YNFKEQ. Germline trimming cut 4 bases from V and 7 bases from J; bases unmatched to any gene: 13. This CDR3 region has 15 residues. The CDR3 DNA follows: TGTGCCAGCAGCCCTCCCCCCGGGACAGACTTGGAGCAGTACTTC. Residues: CASSPPPGTDLEQYF.

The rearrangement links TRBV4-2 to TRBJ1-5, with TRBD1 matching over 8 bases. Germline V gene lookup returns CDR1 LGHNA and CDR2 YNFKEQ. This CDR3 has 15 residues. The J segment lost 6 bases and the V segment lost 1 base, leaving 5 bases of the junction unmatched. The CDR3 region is CASSQGQQGGQPQHF. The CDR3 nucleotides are TGTGCCAGCAGCCAAGGACAACAGGGGGGTCAGCCCCAGCATTTT.

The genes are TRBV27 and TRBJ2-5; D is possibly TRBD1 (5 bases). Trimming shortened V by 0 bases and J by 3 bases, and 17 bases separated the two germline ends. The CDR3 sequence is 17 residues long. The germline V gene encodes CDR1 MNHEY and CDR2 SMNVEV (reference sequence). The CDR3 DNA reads TGTGCCAGCAGTTTATCGCCACTGTTTGTGACAGAAGAGACCCAGTACTTC. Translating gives CASSLSPLFVTEETQYF.